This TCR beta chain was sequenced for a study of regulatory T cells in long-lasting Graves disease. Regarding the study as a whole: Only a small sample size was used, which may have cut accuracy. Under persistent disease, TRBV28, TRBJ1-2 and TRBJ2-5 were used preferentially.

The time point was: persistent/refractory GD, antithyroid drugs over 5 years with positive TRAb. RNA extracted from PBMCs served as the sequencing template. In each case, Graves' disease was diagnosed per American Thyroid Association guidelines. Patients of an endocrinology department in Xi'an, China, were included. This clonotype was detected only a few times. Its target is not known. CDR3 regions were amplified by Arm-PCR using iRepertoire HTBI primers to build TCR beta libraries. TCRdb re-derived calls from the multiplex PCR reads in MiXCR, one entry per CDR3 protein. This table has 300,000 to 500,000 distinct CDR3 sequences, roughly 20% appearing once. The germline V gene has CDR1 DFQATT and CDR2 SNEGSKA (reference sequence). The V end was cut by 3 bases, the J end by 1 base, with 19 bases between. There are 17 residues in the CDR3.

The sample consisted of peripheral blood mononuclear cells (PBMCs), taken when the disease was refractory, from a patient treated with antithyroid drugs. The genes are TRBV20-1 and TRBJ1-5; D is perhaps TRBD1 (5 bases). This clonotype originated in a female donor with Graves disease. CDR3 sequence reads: CSARGQVNDGSNQPQHF. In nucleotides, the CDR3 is TGCAGTGCTAGGGGGCAGGTCAACGACGGAAGCAATCAGCCCCAGCATTTT.